This T cell receptor (beta chain) was captured by sequencing in a study of T cell repertoires in cytomegalovirus infection. Turning to the study itself: Both CMV infection and a matching HLA type were indicated by public TCR beta signatures.

This clonotype showed up just a few times. What it recognizes is unknown. One entry per CDR3 protein, called by TCRdb with MiXCR from the reads. The table has roughly 230,000 distinct CDR3 sequences, 20% to 25% seen once. Study outcomes and limitations: The response measured ex vivo was dominated by TCR beta clonotypes (HLA-C-restricted and CMV-specific). Based on cumulative public TCR beta family frequency, carriers of CMV plus the relevant HLA were identified.

The receptor comes from a human donor in good health (CMV status not recorded). Some clones in this sample may be carry-over from other donors' samples. The specimen was CD8+ T cells from PBMCs.

CDR3 loop: CASSPGPATQGYYGYTF. CDR3 bases: TGTGCCAGCAGCCCCGGGCCCGCCACACAGGGGTACTATGGCTACACCTTC. The chain is built from TRBV14 and TRBJ1-2; 7 bases match TRBD1. The CDR3 length is 17 residues. After removal of 4 bases from V and 3 bases from J, the junction contained 14 bases not matched to a gene. The germline V gene has CDR1 SGHDN and CDR2 FVKESK.